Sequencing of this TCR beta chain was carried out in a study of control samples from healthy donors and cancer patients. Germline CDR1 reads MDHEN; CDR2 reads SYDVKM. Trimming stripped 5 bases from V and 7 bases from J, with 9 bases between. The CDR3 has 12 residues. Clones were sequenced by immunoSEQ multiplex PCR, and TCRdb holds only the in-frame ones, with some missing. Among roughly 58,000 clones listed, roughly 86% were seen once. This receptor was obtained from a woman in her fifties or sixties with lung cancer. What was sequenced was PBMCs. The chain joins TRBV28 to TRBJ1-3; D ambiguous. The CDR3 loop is CASSVPGNTIYF. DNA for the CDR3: TGTGCCAGCAGTGTCCCCGGTAACACCATATATTTT.